The T cell receptor beta chain described here comes from a study of vaccination and CD4 T cells after COVID-19. Germline V gives CDR1 KGHSH, CDR2 LQKENI. Trimming stripped 4 bases from V and 2 bases from J, with 2 bases between. The CDR3 sequence is 11 residues long. The time point is: late sampling 161 to 241 days after vaccination in a few convalescent patients. As for treatment: 10-day PBMC culture with coronavirus spike peptide pools or control peptides (ViraFEST assay). An Oncomine TCR Beta short-read assay was used to sequence the DNA from cultured CD4+ T cells. Via MiXCR, TCRdb re-called the PCR reads, giving one row per CDR3 protein. The table has about 24,000 distinct CDR3 sequences, approximately 28% seen once. This clonotype came up a few times. Its antigen is still unknown.

This specimen consisted of CD4+ T cells from blood, cultured in vitro, obtained about 7 months after SARS-CoV-2 vaccination. This sequence was found in a human donor who had recovered from COVID-19. The chain employs TRBV18 and TRBJ2-5; no clear D. The CDR3 here is CASSQQETQYF. CDR3 DNA: TGTGCCAGCTCACAACAAGAGACCCAGTACTTC.